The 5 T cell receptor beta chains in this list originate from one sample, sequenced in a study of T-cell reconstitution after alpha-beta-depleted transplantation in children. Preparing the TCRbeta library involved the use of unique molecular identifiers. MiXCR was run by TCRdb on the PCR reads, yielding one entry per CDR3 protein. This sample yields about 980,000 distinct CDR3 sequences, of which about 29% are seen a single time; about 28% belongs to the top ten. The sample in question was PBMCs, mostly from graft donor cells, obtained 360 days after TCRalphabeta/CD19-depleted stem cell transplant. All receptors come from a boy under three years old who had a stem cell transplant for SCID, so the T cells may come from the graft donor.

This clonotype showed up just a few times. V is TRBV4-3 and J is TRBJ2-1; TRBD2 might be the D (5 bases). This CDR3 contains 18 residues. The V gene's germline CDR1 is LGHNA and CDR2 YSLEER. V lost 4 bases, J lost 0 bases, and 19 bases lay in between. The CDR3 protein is CASSPASPGLISYNEQFF. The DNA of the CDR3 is TGCGCCAGCAGCCCGGCCTCACCTGGACTTATCTCCTACAATGAGCAGTTCTTC.

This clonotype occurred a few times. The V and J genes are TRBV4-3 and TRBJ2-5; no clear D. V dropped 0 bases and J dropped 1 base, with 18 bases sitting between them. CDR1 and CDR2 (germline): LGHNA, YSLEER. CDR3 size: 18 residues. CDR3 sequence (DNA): TGCGCCAGCAGCCAAGATCTAAGGGCCCCGTTAATCCAAGAGACCCAGTACTTC. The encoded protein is CASSQDLRAPLIQETQYF.

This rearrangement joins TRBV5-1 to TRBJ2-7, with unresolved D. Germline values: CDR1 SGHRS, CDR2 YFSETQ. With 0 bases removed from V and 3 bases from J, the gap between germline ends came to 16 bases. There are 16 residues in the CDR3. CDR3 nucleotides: TGCGCCAGCAGCTTGGATATATGGCAGAGAAACTACGAGCAGTACTTC. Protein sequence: CASSLDIWQRNYEQYF. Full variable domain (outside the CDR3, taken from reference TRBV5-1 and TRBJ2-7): KAGVTQTPRYLIKTRGQQVTLSCSPISGHRSVSWYQQTPGQGLQFLFEYFSETQRNKGNFPGRFSGRQFSNSRSEMNVSTLELGDSALYLCASSLDIWQRNYEQYFGPGTRLTVT.

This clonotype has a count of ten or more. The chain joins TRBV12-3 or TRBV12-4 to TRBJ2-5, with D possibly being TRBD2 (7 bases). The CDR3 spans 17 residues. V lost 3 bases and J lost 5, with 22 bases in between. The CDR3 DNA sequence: TGTGCCAGCAGTTTGCGAGGCGGGGGCCCCGATCTGGAGACCCAGTACTTC. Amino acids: CASSLRGGGPDLETQYF.

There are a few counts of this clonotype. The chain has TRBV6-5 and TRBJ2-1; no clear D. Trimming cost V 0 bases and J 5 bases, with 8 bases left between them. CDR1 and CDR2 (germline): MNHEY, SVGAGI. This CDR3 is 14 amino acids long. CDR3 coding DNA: TGTGCCAGCAGTTACTCTCGCGCTAACAATGAGCAGTTCTTC. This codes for CASSYSRANNEQFF.